The sequence of this TCR beta chain was determined in a study of PD-L1 blockade in urothelial cancer. Study background: The authors examined blood 3 weeks (second dose) and 6 weeks after treatment start. T cells were recovered from blood samples at a median of 141,255.

Points on this clone: The antigen remains unidentified.

TCRdb keeps only in-frame clones here, not all; method: immunoSEQ multiplex PCR. The repertoire holds about 69,000 clones, with roughly 91% as singletons. This CDR3 contains 15 residues. V gave up 4 bases and J gave up 1 base, with 12 bases separating them. Germline CDR1 MNHNS, CDR2 SASEGT. General study points: Below-median pretreatment blood TCR clonality was associated with improved progression-free and overall survival.

The V and J genes are TRBV6-1 and TRBJ2-3; maybe TRBD1 (6 bases). Sample: PBMCs, taken around atezolizumab (anti-PD-L1) treatment. The source is a man between 60 and 70 years old with urothelial cancer. The CDR3 protein is CASSVGALGTDTQYF. CDR3 in DNA: TGTGCCAGCAGTGTGGGGGCCTTGGGCACAGATACGCAGTATTTT.